The entry below describes one T cell receptor (beta chain). Germline loops: CDR1 SGHRS, CDR2 YFSETQ. The V and J ends lost 0 bases and 3 bases respectively, with 13 bases between them. The CDR3 covers 15 residues. Original processing notes: Estimation of nucleated cell counts relied on the amplification of reference gene primers. TCRdb's copy holds only in-frame clones and misses some; the assay was immunoSEQ multiplex PCR. The DNA gave D and trimming, while V, J and clone size come from that table. The table includes roughly 260,000 clones, approximately 90% detected once. The sample belongs to a study of blood T cell repertoires in COVID-19. Study context: Acute-phase and convalescent COVID-19 samples originated in the United States, Italy and Spain.

Sequencing was carried out using peripheral blood. The TCR originated in a man aged 55 to 69 who had recovered from COVID-19. The rearrangement uses TRBV5-1 and TRBJ2-7; D is perhaps TRBD1 (7 bases). The CDR3 coding sequence is TGCGCCAGCAGCTTGGCAGGGGGGCGAGGCTACGAGCAGTACTTC. Translated: CASSLAGGRGYEQYF.